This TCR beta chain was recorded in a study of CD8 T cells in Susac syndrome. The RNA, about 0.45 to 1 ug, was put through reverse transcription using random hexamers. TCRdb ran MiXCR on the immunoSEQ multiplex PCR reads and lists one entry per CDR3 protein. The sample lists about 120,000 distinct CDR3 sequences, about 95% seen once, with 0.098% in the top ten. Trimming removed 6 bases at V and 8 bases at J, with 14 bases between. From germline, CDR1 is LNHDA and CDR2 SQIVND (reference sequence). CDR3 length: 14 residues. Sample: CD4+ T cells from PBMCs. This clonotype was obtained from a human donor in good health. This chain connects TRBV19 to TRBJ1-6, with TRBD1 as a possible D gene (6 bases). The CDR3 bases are TGTGCCAGTAGCACCGGACAGAGATATTCACCCCTCCACTTT. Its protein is CASSTGQRYSPLHF.